Given below is one TCR beta chain in context. The CDR3 covers 15 residues. The germline gives CDR1 SGHTA, CDR2 FQGTGA. J was trimmed by 2 bases and V by 6 bases; bases with no gene match: 7. In the source study's methods: Estimation of nucleated cell counts was performed using reference gene primer amplification. Sequencing was performed with immunoSEQ multiplex PCR; in TCRdb, only in-frame clones are kept and a portion is missing. That table supplies the V and J calls and clone size; D and trimming were determined from the DNA. The sample lists around 53,000 clones, 80% to 90% occurring once. This sample was taken from a study of blood T cell repertoires in COVID-19. As for the study in general: Acute and convalescent COVID-19 samples came from the United States, Italy and Spain. PBMCs, B-cell-depleted T cells, or T cells provided the cDNA or gDNA that made up the material.

This receptor was obtained from a man aged 50-60 years with acute or convalescent COVID-19. Sample: peripheral blood. This chain uses TRBV7-3 with TRBJ2-3; 8 bases align to TRBD2. CDR3 in DNA: TGTGCCAGCAGTGATACGGGGGGGCTCACAGATACGCAGTATTTT. Residues: CASSDTGGLTDTQYF.